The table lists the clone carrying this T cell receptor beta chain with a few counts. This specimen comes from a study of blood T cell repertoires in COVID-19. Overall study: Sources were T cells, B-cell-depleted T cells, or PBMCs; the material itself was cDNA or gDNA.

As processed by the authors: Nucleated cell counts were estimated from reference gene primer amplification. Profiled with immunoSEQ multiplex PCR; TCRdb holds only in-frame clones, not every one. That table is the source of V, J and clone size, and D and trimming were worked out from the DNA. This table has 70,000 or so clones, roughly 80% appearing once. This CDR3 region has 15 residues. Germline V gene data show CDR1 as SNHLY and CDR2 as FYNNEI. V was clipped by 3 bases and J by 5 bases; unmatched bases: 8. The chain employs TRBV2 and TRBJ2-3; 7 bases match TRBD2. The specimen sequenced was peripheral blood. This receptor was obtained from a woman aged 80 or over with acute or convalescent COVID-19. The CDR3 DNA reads TGTGCCAGCAGTGATCGGCGGGGGAAGGGAGATACGCAGTATTTT. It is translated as CASSDRRGKGDTQYF.